A selection of T cell receptor beta chains follows, all from one sample in a study of T cells in Graves' hyperthyroidism and ophthalmopathy. TCRdb recomputed calls from the multiplex PCR reads with MiXCR, one row per CDR3 protein. The repertoire holds hundreds of thousands of distinct CDR3 sequences, with more than 15% as singletons. Sequenced material: blood. Receptors originate from a woman between 40 and 50 years old with Graves' ophthalmopathy. Both conserved end residues are part of each CDR3. The D gene is left open where the match is weak. The size of a clone is reported for some rows only, either as once, few or many, or as a class for expanded clones.

d_gene: TRBD2
abundance: many
j_gene: TRBJ2-3
v_gene: TRBV27
CDR3aa: CASRGLGLAGPYTDTQYF
CDR3nt: TGTGCCAGCAGGGGACTGGGACTAGCGGGGCCCTACACAGATACGCAGTATTTT

d_gene: TRBD2
abundance: many
j_gene: TRBJ2-7
v_gene: TRBV4-2
CDR3aa: CASSQDWASGIYEQYF
CDR3nt: TGTGCCAGCAGCCAAGACTGGGCTAGCGGGATCTACGAGCAGTACTTC

d_gene: .
abundance: many
j_gene: TRBJ2-3
v_gene: TRBV2
CDR3aa: CASRESWGADTQYF
CDR3nt: TGTGCCAGCAGAGAAAGTTGGGGCGCAGATACGCAGTATTTT

d_gene: TRBD1
abundance: many
j_gene: TRBJ2-7
v_gene: TRBV11-2
CDR3aa: CASSLENPGTGASTLSYEQYF
CDR3nt: TGTGCCAGCAGCTTAGAGAATCCCGGGACAGGGGCGTCAACATTATCCTACGAGCAGTACTTC

d_gene: .
abundance: .
j_gene: TRBJ2-5
v_gene: TRBV14
CDR3aa: CASSHLAGFQETQYF
CDR3nt: TGTGCCAGCAGCCACCTGGCCGGGTTCCAAGAGACCCAGTACTTC

d_gene: .
abundance: few
j_gene: TRBJ2-7
v_gene: TRBV6-1
CDR3aa: CASTPGRGRGGTIEQYF
CDR3nt: TGTGCCAGCACACCCGGGAGGGGGCGAGGGGGAACCATCGAGCAGTACTTC

d_gene: .
abundance: .
j_gene: TRBJ2-7
v_gene: TRBV29-1
CDR3aa: CSTLTGNYEQYF
CDR3nt: TGCAGCACACTGACGGGTAACTACGAGCAGTACTTC

d_gene: .
abundance: .
j_gene: TRBJ2-5
v_gene: TRBV10-1
CDR3aa: CASSESAGSGQETQYF
CDR3nt: TGCGCCAGCAGTGAGTCGGCTGGAAGTGGCCAAGAGACCCAGTACTTC

d_gene: TRBD2
abundance: .
j_gene: TRBJ2-2
v_gene: TRBV20-1
CDR3aa: CSARGLAGVSGELFF
CDR3nt: TGCAGTGCTAGAGGACTAGCGGGAGTATCTGGGGAGCTGTTTTTT

d_gene: .
abundance: .
j_gene: TRBJ1-1
v_gene: TRBV19
CDR3aa: CAGKGANTEAFF
CDR3nt: TGTGCCGGTAAAGGGGCGAACACTGAAGCTTTCTTT

d_gene: .
abundance: .
j_gene: TRBJ2-7
v_gene: TRBV7-2
CDR3aa: CASSLMLHEQYF
CDR3nt: TGTGCCAGCAGCCTCATGCTCCACGAGCAGTACTTC

d_gene: .
abundance: .
j_gene: TRBJ1-3
v_gene: TRBV9
CDR3aa: CASSVGSGTGNTIYF
CDR3nt: TGTGCCAGCAGCGTAGGATCGGGGACTGGAAACACCATATATTTT

d_gene: .
abundance: .
j_gene: TRBJ2-1
v_gene: TRBV5-5
CDR3aa: CASSLDWAEGQFF
CDR3nt: TGTGCCAGCAGCTTGGATTGGGCTGAGGGGCAGTTCTTC

d_gene: TRBD1
abundance: many
j_gene: TRBJ1-2
v_gene: TRBV13
CDR3aa: CASSFGQGDGYTF
CDR3nt: TGTGCCAGCAGCTTTGGACAGGGGGATGGCTACACCTTC

d_gene: TRBD1
abundance: many
j_gene: TRBJ1-4
v_gene: TRBV28
CDR3aa: CASSLLTGGTNEKLFF
CDR3nt: TGTGCCAGCAGTCTCCTAACAGGGGGCACTAATGAAAAACTGTTTTTT

d_gene: TRBD1
abundance: few
j_gene: TRBJ1-5
v_gene: TRBV27
CDR3aa: CASSQGDRYSNQPQHF
CDR3nt: TGTGCCAGCAGCCAAGGGGACAGGTATAGCAATCAGCCCCAGCATTTT

d_gene: .
abundance: few
j_gene: TRBJ2-5
v_gene: TRBV27
CDR3aa: CASGGLGTEETQYF
CDR3nt: TGTGCCAGCGGGGGGTTAGGGACCGAAGAGACCCAGTACTTC

d_gene: TRBD2
abundance: few
j_gene: TRBJ2-5
v_gene: TRBV29-1
CDR3aa: CSVMYSGGDQETQYF
CDR3nt: TGCAGCGTGATGTATAGCGGGGGAGACCAAGAGACCCAGTACTTC

d_gene: TRBD2
abundance: many
j_gene: TRBJ2-1
v_gene: TRBV11-2
CDR3aa: CASSLGLAGASNEQFF
CDR3nt: TGTGCCAGCAGCCTGGGACTAGCGGGAGCCTCCAATGAGCAGTTCTTC

d_gene: .
abundance: many
j_gene: TRBJ1-1
v_gene: TRBV12-3/TRBV12-4
CDR3aa: CASMGGALNTEAFF
CDR3nt: TGTGCCAGCATGGGAGGGGCCCTGAACACTGAAGCTTTCTTT

d_gene: .
abundance: many
j_gene: TRBJ2-7
v_gene: TRBV18
CDR3aa: CASSPRQDSNEQYF
CDR3nt: TGTGCCAGCTCACCGAGACAGGATTCTAACGAGCAGTACTTC

d_gene: .
abundance: many
j_gene: TRBJ1-5
v_gene: TRBV2
CDR3aa: CASSETIRKQPQHF
CDR3nt: TGTGCCAGCAGTGAAACCATTCGAAAACAGCCCCAGCATTTT

d_gene: .
abundance: .
j_gene: TRBJ1-5
v_gene: TRBV7-9
CDR3aa: CASSLGHSGTPHSNQPQHF
CDR3nt: TGTGCCAGCAGCTTAGGTCACTCTGGGACTCCACATAGCAATCAGCCCCAGCATTTT

d_gene: TRBD2
abundance: .
j_gene: TRBJ2-5
v_gene: TRBV2
CDR3aa: CASRGTSGGSKTQYF
CDR3nt: TGTGCCAGCAGGGGGACTAGCGGAGGGTCAAAGACCCAGTACTTC